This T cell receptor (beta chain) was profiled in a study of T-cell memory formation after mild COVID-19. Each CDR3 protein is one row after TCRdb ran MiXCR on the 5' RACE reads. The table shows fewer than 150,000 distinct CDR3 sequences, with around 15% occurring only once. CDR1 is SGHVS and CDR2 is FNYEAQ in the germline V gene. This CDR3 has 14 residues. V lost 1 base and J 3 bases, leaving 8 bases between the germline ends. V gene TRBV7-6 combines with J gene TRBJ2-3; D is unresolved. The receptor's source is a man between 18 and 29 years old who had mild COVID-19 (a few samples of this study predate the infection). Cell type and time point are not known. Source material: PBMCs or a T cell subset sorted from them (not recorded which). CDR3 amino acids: CASSLGLPTDTQYF. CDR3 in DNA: TGTGCCAGCAGCTTAGGTCTGCCGACAGATACGCAGTATTTT.